This T cell receptor beta chain was documented in a study of response to subunit inactivated influenza vaccine (dated by TCRdb to 2016 to 2018). Study-level background: Deep quantitative profiling of the T cell receptor repertoire was used in the study to follow responses to a trivalent subunit inactivated influenza vaccine.

This clonotype occurred a few times. Which antigen it targets is not known. No per-base quality is available; no much larger clone lies one base away. Broader findings and caveats from the paper: The authors proposed that each seasonal influenza vaccination may bring in only a limited number of new T cells.

The CDR3 starts with the cysteine, ends with the phenylalanine, and has 17 residues. CDR3 DNA is the only sequence kept; it has 51 bases, read in frame from the first base. CDR1 LNHNV and CDR2 YYDKDF are derived from the germline V gene (reference sequence). V is clipped by 0 bases and J by 0 bases, and the sequence between their germline boundaries is 13 bases long. Library method: RT-PCR. The listed sequencing device is Illumina HiSeq 2500. TCRdb redid the processing of the public reads, applying fastp at Q25 and MiXCR, and retained in-frame beta chains. Each CDR3 protein appears once, grouped with its most common genes and DNA. This sample comprises 500,000 to 650,000 distinct CDR3 sequences, approximately 7.7% of them detected only once. Of the sample, approximately 13% is held by the ten largest clones.

The clonotype comes from a man in his fifties or sixties who received an inactivated influenza vaccine. Donor details come from another sample of the same person, matched by shared clones. The specimen was PBMCs from blood, collected roughly 24 months after vaccination. Recombination joined TRBV15 with TRBJ2-3; TRBD1 is possibly the D segment (6 matching bases). The CDR3 protein sequence reads: CATSREGHAVSTDTQYF. The DNA is as follows: TGTGCCACCAGCAGAGAGGGACACGCAGTAAGCACAGATACGCAGTATTTT.